This entry concerns a single T cell receptor beta chain. This sample was included in a study of cytomegalovirus exposure and HLA in healthy donors. The PCR was carried out with 60 Vbeta primers and 13 Jbeta primers. TCRdb's table, derived via immunoSEQ multiplex PCR, lists solely in-frame clones and lacks some. The sample consists of some 220,000 clones, 78% of them appearing once. In germline, CDR1 is MGHRA, CDR2 YSYEKL. V lost 3 bases, J lost 6 bases, and 13 bases stayed unmatched. This CDR3 comprises 16 residues. The chain combines TRBV4-1 with TRBJ2-7; 8 nucleotides agree with TRBD2. The receptor's source is a boy younger than 18 in good health and CMV-seronegative. Material for sequencing was PBMCs. The CDR3: CASSHSSSRGGGEQYF. CDR3 bases: TGCGCCAGCAGCCACTCTAGCTCCCGGGGGGGAGGCGAGCAGTACTTC.